Listed below are T cell receptor beta chains from one sample, sequenced in a study of Ad26.COV2.S vaccination and SARS-CoV-2 variants. This table comes from immunoSEQ multiplex PCR, and its TCRdb copy is limited to in-frame clones, with some not included. The data contain about 390,000 clones, more than 85% of them singletons. This sample comprised peripheral blood, obtained in a trial of Ad26.COV2.S vaccine versus placebo. These receptors were taken from a person between 18 and 65 years old who received the Ad26.COV2.S COVID-19 vaccine or a placebo. Both conserved end residues are part of each CDR3. Each record gives: D gene, J gene, clone size, V gene, CDR3 DNA, CDR3 protein. A D gene is named only where the DNA matches it firmly. Where a row states a size, it is once, few, many or the class of an expanded clone; other rows omit it.

>TRBD1|TRBJ2-7|-|TRBV30
TGTGCCTGGGCGACAGGGGAAGGGTCCTACGAGCAGTACTTC
CAWATGEGSYEQYF
>-|TRBJ2-2|-|TRBV7-6
TGTGCCAGCAGCTTAGAGGGGCCCAGTTGGGACACCGGGGAGCTGTTTTTT
CASSLEGPSWDTGELFF
>TRBD1|TRBJ1-1|-|TRBV19
TGTGCCAGTGGGACAGGGGCTGAAGCTTTCTTT
CASGTGAEAFF
>-|TRBJ2-7|-|TRBV5-1
TGCGCCAGCAGCTTGACTGAAGACTACGAGCAGTACTTC
CASSLTEDYEQYF
>-|TRBJ1-3|-|TRBV2
TGTGCCAGCAGGACGACAGGATCCTCTGGAAACACCATATATTTT
CASRTTGSSGNTIYF
>-|TRBJ2-7|-|TRBV5-1
TGCGCCAGCAGCTTGAAGTTGGCAGGGGACTCCTACGAGCAGTACTTC
CASSLKLAGDSYEQYF
>TRBD1|TRBJ1-6|-|TRBV27
TGTGCCAGCAGTTTTGTAGCAACAGGGGCGAGCTATAATTCACCCCTCCACTTT
CASSFVATGASYNSPLHF
>-|TRBJ1-5|-|TRBV7-9
TGTGCCAGCAGCTTAGGGCAGGATCAGCCCCAGCATTTT
CASSLGQDQPQHF
>-|TRBJ1-1|-|TRBV6-1
TGTGCCAGCAGTGAATTTGCCAACACTGAAGCTTTCTTT
CASSEFANTEAFF
>-|TRBJ1-5|once|TRBV6-6
TGTGCCAGCAGAATCCAGGGATTAGGCAATCAGCCCCAGCATTTT
CASRIQGLGNQPQHF
>TRBD1|TRBJ1-5|-|TRBV12-5
TGTGCTAGTGCCCTGGTTTCCGGGACAGGGGTATTGCCCCAGCATTTT
CASALVSGTGVLPQHF
>-|TRBJ1-2|-|TRBV10-1
TGCGCCAGCAGTGAATCGGGCGGCTATGGCTACACCTTC
CASSESGGYGYTF
>-|TRBJ1-5|-|TRBV12-5
TGTGCTAGTGCCCTAACTGGAGATCAGCCCCAGCATTTT
CASALTGDQPQHF
>-|TRBJ1-1|-|TRBV3-1/TRBV3-2
TGTGCCAGCAGGATACACGGACAGATGAACACTGAAGCTTTCTTT
CASRIHGQMNTEAFF
>-|TRBJ2-5|-|TRBV11-2
TGTGCCACCCTTGGGGACGGCCAAGAGACCCAGTACTTC
CATLGDGQETQYF
>TRBD1|TRBJ2-7|-|TRBV12-3/TRBV12-4
TGTGCCAGCAGTGAGGGACAGGGCTACGAGCAGTACTTC
CASSEGQGYEQYF
>-|TRBJ1-6|few|TRBV6-2/TRBV6-3
TGTGCCAGCAGTTACGGGGACGGTTATAATTCACCCCTCCACTTT
CASSYGDGYNSPLHF
>-|TRBJ1-5|-|TRBV7-2
TGTGCCAGCAGCCTCGTCGGGGTTGGGCAGCCCCAGCATTTT
CASSLVGVGQPQHF
>-|TRBJ2-5|-|TRBV6-2/TRBV6-3
TGTGCCAGCAGTTTTTCTCTCACCCCGGTAACCCAGTACTTC
CASSFSLTPVTQYF
>-|TRBJ1-1|-|TRBV5-8
TGTGCCAGCAGGGCACGCGGGGGGCTAACTGAAGCTTTCTTT
CASRARGGLTEAFF